These 17 T cell receptor beta chains were sequenced from one sample in a study of shared clonotypes between healthy human individuals. Clones were sequenced by immunoSEQ multiplex PCR, and TCRdb holds only the in-frame ones, with some missing. The table shows over a million clones, with roughly 96% occurring only once. Sequenced sample: naive CD4+ T cells sorted from blood. Subset defined: CD45RA+ positively selected. These receptors were obtained from a man younger than 45 in good health.

The chain couples TRBV18 to TRBJ1-5, with a possible D match to TRBD1 (5 bases). V lost 8 bases and J 7 bases, leaving 15 bases between the germline ends. This CDR3 region has 13 residues. Germline CDR1 KGHSH, CDR2 LQKENI. The DNA of the CDR3 is TGTGCCAGCAGCCATTCAGGGTTGCAGCCCCAGCATTTT. Translation gives CASSHSGLQPQHF.

This rearrangement joins TRBV6-5 to TRBJ2-7; 8 bases fit TRBD1. The CDR3 contains 15 residues. Germline assignment: CDR1 MNHEY and CDR2 SVGAGI. With V trimmed by 6 bases and J by 4 bases, 11 bases remained unmatched. CDR3 in amino acids: CASSSTDRGNYEQYF. CDR3 coding DNA: TGTGCCAGCAGCTCTACAGACAGGGGAAATTACGAGCAGTACTTC.

The chain couples TRBV28 to TRBJ2-1; D is ambiguous. CDR3 length: 14 residues. V was trimmed by 6 bases and J by 7 bases, leaving 16 bases between them. Germline CDR1 reads MDHEN; CDR2 reads SYDVKM. CDR3 sequence (DNA): TGTGCCAGCAGGGGCGCCCCGAGGAGTAATGAGCAGTTCTTC. Translation: CASRGAPRSNEQFF.

The genes are TRBV10-1 and TRBJ2-1; maybe TRBD1 (5 bases). The V gene lost 3 bases and the J gene lost 6 bases, with 15 bases spanning the gap. CDR3 length equals 15 residues. Germline V CDR1 and CDR2: WNHNN, SYGVQD (reference sequence). The CDR3 loop reads CASSDPTRDGNEQFF. The CDR3 DNA is TGCGCCAGCAGTGACCCCACCAGGGATGGCAATGAGCAGTTCTTC.

The chain combines TRBV27 with TRBJ2-6; 14 nucleotides align to TRBD2. This CDR3 is built from 19 residues. V lost 5 bases to trimming and J lost 3 bases; unmatched junction nucleotides: 9. CDR1 is MNHEY, CDR2 SMNVEV, per germline (reference sequence). DNA for the CDR3: TGTGCCAGCAGTCTCAGACTAGCGGGAGGGCCAGATGGGGCCAACGTCCTGACTTTC. Translation gives CASSLRLAGGPDGANVLTF.

Here the CDR3 DNA reads TGTGCCAGCAGTTACCTTCTAGGCGAGCAGTACTTC. Amino acids: CASSYLLGEQYF. V usage is TRBV6-6 and J usage is TRBJ2-7; D gene unclear. V was pared by 2 bases and J by 6 bases, with 8 bases between. From germline, CDR1 is MNHNY and CDR2 SVGAGI (reference sequence). The CDR3 is 12 residues long.

This chain joins TRBV27 and TRBJ1-2, with D unresolved. The ends were cut back, 3 bases at V and 0 bases at J, with 8 bases in the middle. CDR1 is MNHEY, CDR2 SMNVEV, per germline (reference sequence). This CDR3 is built from 14 residues. CDR3 in DNA: TGTGCCAGCAGTTTCCGGAAAACTAACTATGGCTACACCTTC. Residues: CASSFRKTNYGYTF.

A note on this clone: The same CDR3 also results from other DNA sequences found in this sample. This chain connects TRBV10-1 to TRBJ2-5, with 7 bases matching TRBD1. V was pared by 3 bases and J by 2 bases, with 3 bases of the junction left unmatched. The length of the CDR3 is 14 residues. Germline CDR1 and CDR2: WNHNN and SYGVQD (reference sequence). The CDR3 DNA follows: TGCGCCAGCAGTGAAGGGGGCCCTCAAGAGACCCAGTACTTC. Its translation is CASSEGGPQETQYF.

The chain links TRBV18 to TRBJ2-5; no reliable D call. CDR3 length: 14 amino acids. Germline V gene sequence: CDR1 KGHSH, CDR2 LQKENI. Trimming removed 4 bases from V and 2 bases from J, with 11 bases in between. The CDR3 region is CASSLYGNQETQYF. CDR3 coding DNA: TGTGCCAGCTCACTTTATGGCAATCAAGAGACCCAGTACTTC.

For this clone: Other DNA sequences of this sample code for an identical CDR3. The genes are TRBV29-1 and TRBJ2-7, with D possibly matching TRBD1 (7 bases). Germline loops: CDR1 SQVTM, CDR2 ANQGSEA. There are 12 residues in the CDR3. Between the trimmed V and J ends, which lost 6 bases and 4 bases, there was a span of 13 bases. The CDR3 DNA sequence: TGCAGCGTCTCAGGGGGGCCATACGAGCAGTACTTC. Amino acid sequence: CSVSGGPYEQYF.

Note on this clone: The sample has other DNA sequences that encode this CDR3 too. V usage is TRBV5-1 and J usage is TRBJ2-1; D may be TRBD2 (6 bases). Germline CDR1 SGHRS, CDR2 YFSETQ. The CDR3 contains 16 residues. V was clipped by 4 bases and J by 0 bases, with 14 bases between them. CDR3 nucleotides: TGCGCCAGCAGCAGCCCGGGACTGAGCTCCTACAATGAGCAGTTCTTC. Translated: CASSSPGLSSYNEQFF.

V gene TRBV11-3 combines with J gene TRBJ2-1; tentative D call: TRBD2 (5 bases). Germline V lookup: CDR1 SGHNT, CDR2 YENEEA. This CDR3 contains 15 residues. V lost 5 bases and J lost 1, with 12 bases in between. Here the CDR3 DNA reads TGTGCCAGCAGCGGTACTAGAGGATCCTACAATGAGCAGTTCTTC. Translation: CASSGTRGSYNEQFF.

This chain links TRBV5-1 with TRBJ1-5, with D unclear. Trimming removed 0 bases from V and 3 bases from J, with 10 bases in between. The CDR3 length is 15 residues. Germline CDR1 is SGHRS and CDR2 is YFSETQ. The chain's CDR3 is CASSLGTADNQPQHF. The CDR3 DNA follows: TGCGCCAGCAGCTTGGGGACGGCCGACAATCAGCCCCAGCATTTT.

In this sample, this clone turned up once. The V gene is TRBV28, the J gene TRBJ2-5; 10 positions match TRBD1. This CDR3 comprises 16 residues. Germline assignment: CDR1 MDHEN and CDR2 SYDVKM. Losses at the gene ends were 2 bases for V and 5 bases for J; bases not matched to a gene: 8. CDR3 protein: CASSLLRTGGSETQYF. The CDR3 bases are TGTGCCAGCAGTTTACTCCGGACAGGGGGAAGTGAGACCCAGTACTTC.

V gene TRBV19 combines with J gene TRBJ1-1; D not certain. Germline loops: CDR1 LNHDA, CDR2 SQIVND (reference sequence). V was shortened by 6 bases and J by 0 bases, with 17 bases between the two germline ends. CDR3 length: 16 amino acids. CDR3 amino acids: CASSSPGRAMNTEAFF. CDR3 nucleotide sequence: TGTGCCAGTAGCTCCCCTGGACGGGCAATGAACACTGAAGCTTTCTTT.

V is TRBV5-6 and J is TRBJ2-7; weak D call: TRBD2 (6 bases). The V gene lost 4 bases and the J gene lost 4 bases, with 24 bases spanning the gap. CDR3 length equals 17 residues. Germline loops: CDR1 SGHDT, CDR2 YYEEEE. The CDR3 here is CASSSSITGRSFYEQYF. CDR3 nucleotides: TGTGCCAGCAGCAGCTCAATCACCGGGAGATCATTTTACGAGCAGTACTTC.

The chain carries TRBV7-8 and TRBJ2-1; D is perhaps TRBD1 or TRBD2 (5 bases each). Germline V lookup: CDR1 SGHVS, CDR2 FQNEAQ. The CDR3 is 14 amino acids. The V end lost 7 bases, the J end lost 4 bases, and 14 bases lay between the germline ends. The CDR3 protein is CASTPRDLYNEQFF. Here the CDR3 DNA reads TGTGCCAGCACCCCTCGGGACCTATACAATGAGCAGTTCTTC.